This record concerns one TCR beta chain sequence. This clonotype was recorded a few times. What this receptor recognizes is not known. Base qualities are not recorded, but no much larger clone differs from it by a single base. The data were produced on an Illumina HiSeq 1500. The raw public data were reprocessed by TCRdb itself: fastp quality trimming at Q25, MiXCR clonotype calling, in-frame beta chains only. Duplicate CDR3 protein sequences are folded into a single record with the most common DNA and genes. The sample has about 570,000 distinct CDR3 sequences on record, almost 40% of them singletons. Around 48% of the sample goes to the ten largest clones. The data are from a study of T cell repertoires in cytomegalovirus infection (dated by TCRdb to about 2019). Turning to the overall study: Recently identified HLA-C-restricted CMV epitopes, whose presentation resists viral immunomodulation, were targeted by peptide stimulations together with well-studied HLA-B-restricted epitopes. Donor HLA type was relevant to the analysis, because carriage of CMV infection together with the matching HLA type was indicated by public TCR beta signatures.

What the research found in general, with its limitations: The ex vivo response was dominated by HLA-C-restricted CMV-specific TCR beta clonotypes, and the single most frequent clonotype in two of eight donors was supplied by these HLA-C-restricted clonotypes. Carriers of CMV infection plus the relevant HLA type were discriminated by the cumulative frequency of public TCR beta family members in the study cohort and in an independent roughly 370-donor cohort.

The treatment or condition label corresponds to: in vitro stimulation with specific CMV peptide epitopes to enrich CMV-specific T cells. Trimming removed 0 bases from V and 5 bases from J, leaving 14 bases between the germline ends. Based on the germline V gene, the CDR1 and CDR2 sequences are MNHEY and SVGEGT. The CDR3 covers 15 residues, taking in both the cysteine and the phenylalanine. Kept here is only the CDR3 DNA, which spans 45 bases and is read in frame from base 1. Recombination linked TRBV6-2 or TRBV6-3 to TRBJ2-7; TRBD1 could be the D gene, as 6 bases match. The sequence came from a human donor in good health (CMV status not recorded). Some clones in this sample may be carry-over from other donors' samples. Sequenced here: cultured PBMCs, sampled from culture after CMV antigen stimulation. This receptor carries the CDR3 CASSYSRTVDHEQYF. The DNA sequence follows: TGTGCCAGCAGTTACTCGAGGACAGTGGACCACGAGCAGTACTTC.